This entry lists 10 T cell receptor beta chains sequenced from one sample in a study of early T cells in non-severe SARS-CoV-2 infection. TCRdb re-analysed the 5' RACE reads in MiXCR, keeping a single row per CDR3 protein. The sample lists about 60,000 distinct CDR3 sequences; approximately 5.6% were seen once. The sequenced material came from whole blood. The source is an adult who was a healthcare worker with PCR-confirmed SARS-CoV-2 infection or an uninfected control (not recorded which).

This clonotype was counted at least ten times. This chain joins TRBV7-9 and TRBJ2-3; maybe TRBD2 (5 bases). The CDR3 runs 16 residues. Trimming removed 1 base from V and 5 bases from J, with 16 bases in between. Germline V lookup: CDR1 SEHNR, CDR2 FQNEAQ (reference sequence). In DNA, the CDR3 is TGTGCCAGCAGCTTAGTGGCCAGCGGCTATGGAGATACGCAGTATTTT. Its protein is CASSLVASGYGDTQYF.

This clonotype was recorded many times. The chain recombines TRBV21-1 with TRBJ2-7; TRBD1 is taken as the D call from the table, unchecked against the DNA. TRBV21-1 counts as a pseudogene. The CDR3 sequence is 12 residues long. The CDR3 DNA reads as TGTGCCACCCTGGGAGAGTCCTACGAGCAGTACTTC. Protein sequence: CATLGESYEQYF.

This clonotype was observed many times. CDR3: CASILGRQNQETQYF. CDR3 in DNA: TGTGCCAGCATCCTGGGGAGGCAAAACCAAGAGACCCAGTACTTC. The chain links TRBV7-9 to TRBJ2-5; D is possibly TRBD2 (6 bases). The V end lost 7 bases, the J end lost 0 bases, and 15 bases lay between the germline ends. Germline V gene data show CDR1 as SEHNR and CDR2 as FQNEAQ (reference sequence). The CDR3 is 15 amino acids.

This clonotype was recorded many times. The chain combines TRBV20-1 with TRBJ2-5; 10 bases fit TRBD1. Per the germline V gene, CDR1 is DFQATT and CDR2 is SNEGSKA (reference sequence). V dropped 6 bases and J dropped 6; count of bases not matched to a gene: 10. This CDR3 region has 14 residues. The CDR3 sequence: CSADRDRGLQTQYF. The CDR3 DNA sequence: TGCAGTGCCGACCGGGACAGGGGTTTGCAGACCCAGTACTTC.

This chain uses TRBV20-1 with TRBJ2-7, with TRBD2 matching over 10 bases. CDR1 and CDR2 (germline): DFQATT, SNEGSKA (reference sequence). The V segment lost 7 bases and the J segment 6 bases; nucleotides outside the gene matches: 12. The CDR3 is made up of 14 amino acids. The CDR3 is CSVPPTSGLIEQYF. As DNA, the CDR3 is TGCAGTGTACCCCCGACTAGCGGGCTCATCGAGCAGTACTTC.

This clonotype was seen many times. The V gene is TRBV13, the J gene TRBJ1-2; possibly TRBD1 for D (6 bases). CDR3 size: 14 residues. V dropped 1 base and J dropped 8 bases, with 14 bases sitting between them. Per germline, CDR1 PRHDT and CDR2 FYEKMQ (reference sequence). CDR3 DNA sequence: TGTGCCAGCAGCTTAGTAACAGGGTCGGGAGGCTACACCTTC. Its protein is CASSLVTGSGGYTF. Using reference TRBV13 and TRBJ1-2 for the parts outside the CDR3, the full variable domain is AAGVIQSPRHLIKEKRETATLKCYPIPRHDTVYWYQQGPGQDPQFLISFYEKMQSDKGSIPDRFSAQQFSDYHSELNMSSLELGDSALYFCASSLVTGSGGYTFGSGTRLTVV.

The rearrangement joins TRBV18 to TRBJ1-1; 7 bases are a match to TRBD1. With V trimmed by 0 bases and J by 3 bases, 13 bases remained unmatched. This CDR3 comprises 18 residues. Per germline, CDR1 KGHSH and CDR2 LQKENI. CDR3: CASSPPGDRTWWDTEAFF. As DNA, the CDR3 is TGTGCCAGCTCACCACCGGGGGACAGAACCTGGTGGGACACTGAAGCTTTCTTT.

V usage is TRBV20-1 and J usage is TRBJ2-2; 10 nucleotides align to TRBD1. Losses at the gene ends were 5 bases for V and 6 bases for J; bases not matched to a gene: 12. Germline V CDR1 and CDR2: DFQATT, SNEGSKA (reference sequence). There are 16 residues in the CDR3. The CDR3 nucleotides are TGCAGTGCTCGACCCATTTCCGGGACAGGGGCCGGGGAGCTGTTTTTT. Translated, it gives CSARPISGTGAGELFF.

The sample holds many counts of this clonotype. The chain joins TRBV12-3 or TRBV12-4 to TRBJ1-6; D gene ambiguous. The CDR3 totals 14 residues. The germline V and J ends were trimmed by 4 bases and 7 bases, with 11 bases remaining between them. CDR3 coding DNA: TGTGCCAGCAGTTACCGGACGGCGAATTCACCCCTCCACTTT. Its translation: CASSYRTANSPLHF.

The sample holds a few counts of this clonotype. The rearrangement joins TRBV30 to TRBJ2-5; 7 bases align to TRBD1. Germline V lookup: CDR1 GTSNPN, CDR2 SVGIG (reference sequence). The junction had 2 bases not matched to a gene; V was cut back by 3 bases and J by 4 bases. This CDR3 is 12 amino acids long. The CDR3 is CAWRDRVETQYF. The CDR3 DNA reads as TGTGCCTGGAGAGACAGGGTAGAGACCCAGTACTTC.